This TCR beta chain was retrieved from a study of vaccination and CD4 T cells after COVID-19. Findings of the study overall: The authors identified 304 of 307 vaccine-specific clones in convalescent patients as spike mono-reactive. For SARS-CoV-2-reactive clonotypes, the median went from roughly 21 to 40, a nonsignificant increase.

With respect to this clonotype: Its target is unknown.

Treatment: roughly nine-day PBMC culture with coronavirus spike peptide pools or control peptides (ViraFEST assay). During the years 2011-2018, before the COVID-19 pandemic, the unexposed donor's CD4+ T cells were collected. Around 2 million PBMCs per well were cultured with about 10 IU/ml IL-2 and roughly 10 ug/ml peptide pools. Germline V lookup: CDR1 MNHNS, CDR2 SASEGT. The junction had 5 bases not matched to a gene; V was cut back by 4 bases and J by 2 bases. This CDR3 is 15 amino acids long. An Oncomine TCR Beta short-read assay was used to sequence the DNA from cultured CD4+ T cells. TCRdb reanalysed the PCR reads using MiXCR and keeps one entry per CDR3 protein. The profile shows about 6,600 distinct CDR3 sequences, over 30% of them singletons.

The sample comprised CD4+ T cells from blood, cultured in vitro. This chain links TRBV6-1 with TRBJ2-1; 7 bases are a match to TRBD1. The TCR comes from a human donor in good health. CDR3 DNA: TGTGCCAGCAGTGTGACAGGGAATCCCTACAATGAGCAGTTCTTC. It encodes CASSVTGNPYNEQFF.